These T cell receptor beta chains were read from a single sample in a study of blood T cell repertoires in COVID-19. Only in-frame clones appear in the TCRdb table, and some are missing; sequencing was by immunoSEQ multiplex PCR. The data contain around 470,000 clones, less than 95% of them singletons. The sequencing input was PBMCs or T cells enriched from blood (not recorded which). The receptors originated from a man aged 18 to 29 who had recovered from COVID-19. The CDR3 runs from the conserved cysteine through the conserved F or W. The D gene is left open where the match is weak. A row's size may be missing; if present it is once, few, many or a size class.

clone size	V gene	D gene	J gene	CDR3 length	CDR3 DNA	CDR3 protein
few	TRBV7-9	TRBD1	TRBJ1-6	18	TGTGCCAGCAGCAAACCCGGGACAGGAGCCCTGGGATTTTCACCCCTCCACTTT	CASSKPGTGALGFSPLHF
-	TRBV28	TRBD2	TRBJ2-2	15	TGTGCCAGCAGGGGGGGACTAGCGGGAACCGGGGAGCTGTTTTTT	CASRGGLAGTGELFF
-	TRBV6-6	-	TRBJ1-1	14	TGTGCCAGCATAATCTCAGCGGGCTTCACTGAAGCTTTCTTT	CASIISAGFTEAFF
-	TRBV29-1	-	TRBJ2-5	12	TGCAGCATTTGGGACAACCAAGAGACCCAGTACTTC	CSIWDNQETQYF
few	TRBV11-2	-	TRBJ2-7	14	TGTGCCAGCAGCCCCACCTCAACCGAGACAGCCCAGTACTTC	CASSPTSTETAQYF
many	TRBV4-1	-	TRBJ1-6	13	TGCGCCAGCAGCCAAGATAGCGGGCGGACCCTCCACTTT	CASSQDSGRTLHF
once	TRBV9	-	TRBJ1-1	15	TGTGCCAGCAGCGTATCGGGAACGACGAACACTGAAGCTTTCTTT	CASSVSGTTNTEAFF
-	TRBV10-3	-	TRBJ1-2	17	TGTGCCATCAGTGAGGAAATTGACATGTCAACGCGCTATGGCTACACCTTC	CAISEEIDMSTRYGYTF
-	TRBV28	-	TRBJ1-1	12	TGTGCCAGCACCCAGGAGAACACTGAAGCTTTCTTT	CASTQENTEAFF
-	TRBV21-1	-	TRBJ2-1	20	TGTGCCAGCAGCTTGCGGATGGGACAGGGGGCGGAAGATAGGTACAATGAGCAGTTCTTC	CASSLRMGQGAEDRYNEQFF
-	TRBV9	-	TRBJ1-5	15	TGTGCCAGCAGCGGAGGCCAGGGGCATAATCAGCCCCAGCATTTT	CASSGGQGHNQPQHF
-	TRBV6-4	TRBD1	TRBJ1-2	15	TGTGCCAGCAGTGACTCGAGGACAGGGGCCTATGGCTACACCTTC	CASSDSRTGAYGYTF
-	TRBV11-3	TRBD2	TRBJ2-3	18	TGTGCCAGCAGCGGAATCCCGCTAGCGGTTCCTTGCACAGATACGCAGTATTTT	CASSGIPLAVPCTDTQYF
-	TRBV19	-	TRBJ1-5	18	TGTGCCAGTAGTATAGGGGGGCCCAGGGTGCGGGGCAATCAGCCCCAGCATTTT	CASSIGGPRVRGNQPQHF
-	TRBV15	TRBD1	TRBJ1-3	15	TGTGCCACCAGCCGAGCAGGGGGCGCTGGAAACACCATATATTTT	CATSRAGGAGNTIYF
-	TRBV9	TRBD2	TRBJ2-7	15	TGTGCCAGCAGCGTAGCTAGCGGGAGGGACTACGAGCAGTACTTC	CASSVASGRDYEQYF
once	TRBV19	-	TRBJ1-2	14	TGTGCCAGTAGTGGAGTGTCTAGCGGCTATGGCTACACCTTC	CASSGVSSGYGYTF
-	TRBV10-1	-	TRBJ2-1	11	TGCGCCAGCAGTGACAGCAATGAGCAGTTCTTC	CASSDSNEQFF
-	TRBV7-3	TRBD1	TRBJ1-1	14	TGTGCCAGCAGCTCCACAGGGGACAACACTGAAGCTTTCTTT	CASSSTGDNTEAFF
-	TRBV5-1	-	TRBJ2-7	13	TGCGCCAGCAGCTTGGAACAGGGTCCCGAGCAGTACTTC	CASSLEQGPEQYF
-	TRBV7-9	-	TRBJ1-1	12	TGTGCCACCCGCGGCGGCGGCACTGAAGCTTTCTTT	CATRGGGTEAFF